This TCR beta chain was sequenced during a study of T cells in localized non-small cell lung cancer. General study points: For the top 100 tumor clones, a median about 60 also appeared in adjacent lung. Longer survival (overall) was linked to higher T cell density in blood.

Notes on this clone: Its antigen is not identified.

Between the trimmed V and J ends, which lost 4 bases and 1 base, there was a span of 2 bases. This CDR3 is 11 amino acids long. The V gene's germline CDR1 is SGHDN and CDR2 FVKESK. TCRdb's table, derived via immunoSEQ multiplex PCR, lists solely in-frame clones and lacks some. The sample contains 90,000 to 100,000 clones, more than 75% of which appear only once. The chain combines TRBV14 with TRBJ2-7; unclear D gene. The sequences come from PBMCs, collected before any cancer treatment. The source is a woman between 40 and 69 years old with stage II squamous cell lung carcinoma. CDR3 sequence (DNA): TGTGCCAGCAGCCTGTCCTACGAGCAGTACTTC. Residues: CASSLSYEQYF.